These 22 T cell receptor beta chains were sequenced from one sample in a study of T cell responses to AZD1222 COVID-19 vaccine. Measured with immunoSEQ multiplex PCR; TCRdb has only the in-frame clones, and not every one. The sample records 200,000 or so clones, more than 75% being singletons. This material consisted of peripheral blood, taken on day 0 of MenACWY control vaccination. Source of these receptors: an adult in good health.

J is TRBJ2-7 and V is TRBV20-1; a possible D gene is TRBD2 (5 bases). The CDR3 is 13 residues long. Trimming removed 3 bases at V and 5 bases at J, with 14 bases between. Per the germline V gene, CDR1 is DFQATT and CDR2 is SNEGSKA (reference sequence). The CDR3 DNA is TGCAGTGCTAGTGTTCTTAGCGCCCACGAGCAGTACTTC. Protein product: CSASVLSAHEQYF.

The chain employs TRBV6-1 and TRBJ1-3; the D gene is possibly TRBD1 (5 bases). The CDR3 has 14 residues. Trimming removed 2 bases at V and 5 bases at J, with 10 bases between. Germline CDR1 is MNHNS and CDR2 is SASEGT. CDR3 in amino acids: CASSETGDRNTIYF. The DNA for the CDR3 is TGTGCCAGCAGTGAAACGGGGGATAGAAACACCATATATTTT.

This clone was detected only once. The rearrangement links TRBV30 to TRBJ1-2; 10 bases align to TRBD1. Unmatched junction bases numbered 3, after V lost 1 base and J lost 7 bases. The CDR3 loop spans 13 amino acids. Germline V gene sequence: CDR1 GTSNPN, CDR2 SVGIG (reference sequence). Here the CDR3 reads CAWSGQGAFGYTF. Written as DNA, the CDR3 is TGTGCCTGGAGTGGACAGGGGGCGTTTGGCTACACCTTC.

The V call is TRBV28, the J call TRBJ2-4; 8 bases agree with TRBD1. The ends lost 5 bases at V and 0 bases at J; junction bases unmatched: 9. Germline V gives CDR1 MDHEN, CDR2 SYDVKM. The CDR3 totals 17 residues. Here the CDR3 reads CASSNDRGVGAKNIQYF. For the CDR3, the DNA is TGTGCCAGCAGTAACGACAGGGGAGTTGGAGCCAAAAACATTCAGTACTTC.

J is TRBJ1-1 and V is TRBV28; no definite D call. CDR1 is MDHEN, CDR2 SYDVKM, per germline. Trimming shortened V by 7 bases and J by 1 base, and 7 bases separated the two germline ends. This CDR3 is 12 amino acids long. The CDR3 region is CASTIWNTEAFF. CDR3 nucleotide sequence: TGTGCCAGCACAATTTGGAACACTGAAGCTTTCTTT.

In its sample, this clone was seen a few times. The chain is built from TRBV4-1 and TRBJ1-2; 7 bases match TRBD1. Trimming removed 2 bases from V and 7 bases from J; junction bases left unmatched: 10. CDR1 MGHRA and CDR2 YSYEKL come from the germline V gene. The CDR3 has 15 amino acids. Here the CDR3 DNA reads TGCGCCAGCAGCCAATTAACCCAGGGGGGAGGTGGCTACACCTTC. It specifies CASSQLTQGGGGYTF.

This clone occurred a few times. This chain uses TRBV13 with TRBJ2-7; weak D call: TRBD1 (5 bases). This CDR3 region has 14 residues. The V gene lost 2 bases and the J gene lost 0 bases, with 8 bases spanning the gap. CDR1 and CDR2 (germline): PRHDT, FYEKMQ (reference sequence). This CDR3 reads CASSLTGRSYEQYF. The CDR3 DNA reads as TGTGCCAGCAGCTTAACAGGTCGCTCCTACGAGCAGTACTTC.

The chain has TRBV7-6 and TRBJ2-7; 10 bases are a match to TRBD2. CDR1 and CDR2 from the germline V gene are SGHVS and FNYEAQ. This CDR3 is built from 16 residues. The trim removed 0 bases at V and 7 bases at J, leaving 9 bases unmatched. The CDR3 DNA is TGTGCCAGCAGCTTAGCGGTTCCTAGCGGGAGAGGTGAGCAGTACTTC. Translation: CASSLAVPSGRGEQYF.

The chain carries TRBV7-8 and TRBJ1-1; D remains ambiguous. Germline values: CDR1 SGHVS, CDR2 FQNEAQ. The CDR3 runs to 14 residues. Trimming took off 5 bases at V and 4 bases at J, with 14 bases between the two ends. CDR3 sequence: CASSPSKGGTEAFF. The DNA for the CDR3 is TGTGCCAGCAGCCCCTCTAAGGGTGGCACTGAAGCTTTCTTT.

The rearrangement uses TRBV5-6 and TRBJ1-5, with D hard to call. CDR3 length: 14 amino acids. From germline, CDR1 is SGHDT and CDR2 YYEEEE. Trimming removed 2 bases at V and 3 bases at J, with 9 bases between. The CDR3 protein is CASSLGIVNQPQHF. The CDR3 DNA reads TGTGCCAGCAGCTTAGGAATAGTCAATCAGCCCCAGCATTTT.

The rearrangement uses TRBV6-4 and TRBJ2-5; perhaps TRBD2 as D (6 bases). CDR1 and CDR2 from the germline V gene are MRHNA and SNTAGT. CDR3 size: 10 residues. Between the trimmed V and J ends, which lost 4 bases and 9 bases, there was a span of 6 bases. This chain's CDR3 is CASSGRAQYF. CDR3 coding DNA: TGTGCCAGCAGTGGGAGGGCCCAGTACTTC.

V is TRBV6-1 and J is TRBJ1-2; the match to TRBD1 covers 8 bases. Germline trimming cut 1 base from V and 8 bases from J; bases unmatched to any gene: 6. The CDR3 is 14 residues long. Germline CDR1 is MNHNS and CDR2 is SASEGT. CDR3 sequence (DNA): TGTGCCAGCAGTGAAGAGGCAGGGACAGGCGGCTACACCTTC. Translation gives CASSEEAGTGGYTF.

V usage is TRBV7-9 and J usage is TRBJ2-7, with TRBD1 matching over 9 bases. The CDR3 spans 16 residues. Germline V gives CDR1 SEHNR, CDR2 FQNEAQ (reference sequence). V dropped 4 bases and J dropped 3; count of bases not matched to a gene: 10. CDR3 in DNA: TGTGCCAGCAGCTCAGCCGGGACAGGGACGAACTACGAGCAGTACTTC. It translates to CASSSAGTGTNYEQYF.

The gene calls are TRBV10-2 and TRBJ1-2, with 7 bases fitting TRBD1. This CDR3 comprises 15 residues. V lost 4 bases, J lost 1 base, and 6 bases stayed unmatched. The germline V gene encodes CDR1 WSHSY and CDR2 SAAADI. CDR3 region: CASSAAGTVNYGYTF. CDR3 bases: TGCGCCAGCAGTGCCGCCGGGACAGTTAACTATGGCTACACCTTC.

The chain joins TRBV18 to TRBJ1-4; TRBD1 might be the D (5 bases). V was cut by 5 bases and J by 0 bases, with 10 bases left in between. CDR3 length: 15 residues. Per the germline V gene, CDR1 is KGHSH and CDR2 is LQKENI. The CDR3 DNA follows: TGTGCCAGCTCAGCGACAGTAGCAACTAATGAAAAACTGTTTTTT. This encodes CASSATVATNEKLFF.

This chain connects TRBV4-3 to TRBJ1-1, with unresolved D. Germline V gene sequence: CDR1 LGHNA, CDR2 YSLEER. CDR3 length: 15 residues. V lost 1 base and J lost 5, with 14 bases in between. Here the CDR3 DNA reads TGCGCCAGCAGCCAAGCAGCCAGCCTCGGGACTGAAGCTTTCTTT. Protein product: CASSQAASLGTEAFF.

This clone has a handful of counts. The V call is TRBV6-2 or TRBV6-3, the J call TRBJ1-1; no firm D call. This CDR3 comprises 12 residues. Germline loops: CDR1 MNHEY, CDR2 SVGEGT. V was shortened by 2 bases and J by 5 bases, with 6 bases between the two germline ends. The CDR3 bases are TGTGCCAGCAGTTACATCGGGACTGAAGCTTTCTTT. Protein sequence: CASSYIGTEAFF.

V is TRBV7-9 and J is TRBJ1-3, with D maybe TRBD1 (6 bases). The CDR3 spans 16 residues. Germline V gives CDR1 SEHNR, CDR2 FQNEAQ (reference sequence). V was shortened by 3 bases and J by 6 bases, with 18 bases between the two germline ends. CDR3 DNA: TGTGCCAGCAGCTTTAAACAGGGTGGGGGAAAAAACACCATATATTTT. Protein: CASSFKQGGGKNTIYF.

The chain has TRBV27 and TRBJ2-7, with 11 bases matching TRBD2. CDR3 size: 16 residues. V lost 5 bases and J lost 0; bases outside the gene matches: 6. Germline V gene lookup returns CDR1 MNHEY and CDR2 SMNVEV (reference sequence). The CDR3: CASSDSTSGTSYEQYF. The DNA of the CDR3 is TGTGCCAGCAGTGACTCGACTAGCGGGACCTCCTACGAGCAGTACTTC.

The chain has TRBV7-8 and TRBJ2-2, with 10 positions matching TRBD2. The germline V gene has CDR1 SGHVS and CDR2 FQNEAQ. CDR3 length: 17 amino acids. Trimming removed 2 bases from V and 3 bases from J; junction bases left unmatched: 6. The CDR3 loop is CASSLTSGIRDTGELFF. The CDR3 nucleotides are TGTGCCAGCAGCTTAACTAGCGGGATCCGCGACACCGGGGAGCTGTTTTTT. The full variable domain, rest sourced from reference TRBV7-8 and TRBJ2-2, is GAGVSQSPRYKVAKRGQDVALRCDPISGHVSLFWYQQALGQGPEFLTYFQNEAQLDKSGLPSDRFFAERPEGSVSTLKIQRTQQEDSAVYLCASSLTSGIRDTGELFFGEGSRLTVL.

The V call is TRBV4-3, the J call TRBJ2-3, with D uncertain. Trimming pared 1 base from V and 3 bases from J, leaving 5 bases between. There are 13 residues in the CDR3. Germline V gene sequence: CDR1 LGHNA, CDR2 YSLEER. CDR3 region: CASSQAWTDTQYF. The CDR3 DNA reads TGCGCCAGCAGCCAAGCCTGGACAGATACGCAGTATTTT.

The chain couples TRBV19 to TRBJ1-5; D ambiguous. The CDR3 contains 18 residues. Germline V gene lookup returns CDR1 LNHDA and CDR2 SQIVND (reference sequence). Between the trimmed V and J ends, which lost 1 base and 4 bases, there was a span of 20 bases. Here the CDR3 DNA reads TGTGCCAGTAGTATAGCGCGACCTTCTCCTACATCGAATCAGCCCCAGCATTTT. Its protein is CASSIARPSPTSNQPQHF. The full variable domain, rest sourced from reference TRBV19 and TRBJ1-5, is DGGITQSPKYLFRKEGQNVTLSCEQNLNHDAMYWYRQDPGQGLRLIYYSQIVNDFQKGDIAEGYSVSREKKESFPLTVTSAQKNPTAFYLCASSIARPSPTSNQPQHFGDGTRLSIL.